The rows below give T cell receptor beta chains drawn from one sample of a study of T cells in Graves' hyperthyroidism and ophthalmopathy. TCRdb ran MiXCR on the multiplex PCR reads and lists one entry per CDR3 protein. The sample has around 290,000 distinct CDR3 sequences, roughly 15% seen once. The specimen was blood. These receptors originate from a woman between 35 and 50 years old with Graves' hyperthyroidism. The CDR3 runs from the conserved cysteine through the conserved F or W. A D gene is named only where the DNA matches it firmly. Size is stated for part of the rows, as once, few or many counts, or as a class when the clone is expanded.

abundance,d_gene,v_gene,j_gene,CDR3aa,CDR3nt
.,TRBD2,TRBV4-1,TRBJ2-7,CASSQDLGGSTEQYF,TGCGCCAGCAGCCAAGATCTGGGCGGGAGTACCGAGCAGTACTTC
many,TRBD2,TRBV3-1,TRBJ2-1,CASSPGNIAGTSEQFF,TGTGCCAGCAGCCCAGGGAATATAGCGGGGACTTCGGAGCAGTTCTTC
many,.,TRBV12-3/TRBV12-4,TRBJ2-7,CASSFGPGSLYEQYF,TGTGCCAGCAGTTTTGGACCCGGCTCCCTCTACGAGCAGTACTTC
many,.,TRBV6-1,TRBJ1-4,CASSDWGGEKLFF,TGTGCCAGCAGTGATTGGGGGGGCGAAAAACTGTTTTTT
.,.,TRBV6-5,TRBJ2-6,CASSYSRSGANVLTF,TGTGCCAGCAGTTACTCGAGATCTGGGGCCAACGTCCTGACTTTC
many,.,TRBV29-1,TRBJ2-1,CSVVGTSEQFF,TGCAGCGTTGTGGGAACTAGCGAGCAGTTCTTC
many,.,TRBV12-3/TRBV12-4,TRBJ1-2,CASSQRDVNYGYTF,TGTGCCAGCAGCCAGAGGGACGTAAACTATGGCTACACCTTC
many,.,TRBV6-5,TRBJ1-5,CASSYSPVNQPQHF,TGTGCCAGCAGTTACTCGCCAGTCAATCAGCCCCAGCATTTT
few,.,TRBV7-6,TRBJ2-1,CASSASSQGGVVEQFF,TGTGCCAGCAGCGCATCGTCTCAGGGTGGTGTAGTTGAGCAGTTCTTC
many,TRBD2,TRBV2,TRBJ2-7,CASSQFSGNSYEQYF,TGTGCCAGCAGCCAATTTAGCGGGAACTCCTACGAGCAGTACTTC
.,.,TRBV27,TRBJ2-1,CASSLSGGPNEQFF,TGTGCCAGCAGTTTATCGGGAGGACCAAATGAGCAGTTCTTC
.,TRBD1,TRBV5-1,TRBJ1-2,CASSLRQGLPYGYTF,TGCGCCAGCAGCCTCCGACAGGGGTTACCCTATGGCTACACCTTC
many,TRBD1,TRBV28,TRBJ2-7,CASSLTSGTGGYEQYF,TGTGCCAGCAGTTTAACCTCCGGGACAGGGGGCTACGAGCAGTACTTC
.,TRBD2,TRBV7-9,TRBJ2-7,CAIHTVGGPSYEQYF,TGTGCCATTCACACGGTGGGAGGGCCTTCCTACGAGCAGTACTTC
many,.,TRBV30,TRBJ1-1,CAWSKGLDTEAFF,TGTGCCTGGAGTAAAGGGCTAGACACTGAAGCTTTCTTT
many,.,TRBV15,TRBJ2-6,CATSRVSTSTGANVLTF,TGTGCCACCAGCAGAGTCAGCACCTCGACTGGGGCCAACGTCCTGACTTTC
many,TRBD2,TRBV11-2,TRBJ2-3,CASSLSSGRVSDTQYF,TGTGCCAGCAGCTTATCTAGCGGGAGGGTTTCAGATACGCAGTATTTT
many,.,TRBV12-3/TRBV12-4,TRBJ1-6,CASSLRGSYNSPLHF,TGTGCCAGCAGTTTAAGGGGGTCTTATAATTCACCCCTCCACTTT
many,.,TRBV2,TRBJ2-7,CASGRGLSSYEQYF,TGTGCCAGCGGACGGGGTCTATCATCCTACGAGCAGTACTTC
many,.,TRBV7-2,TRBJ2-1,CASGGGRPLNEQFF,TGTGCCAGCGGCGGAGGGCGGCCCCTCAATGAGCAGTTCTTC
many,.,TRBV27,TRBJ1-1,CASSHQVNTEAFF,TGTGCCAGCAGTCACCAGGTAAACACTGAAGCTTTCTTT
.,TRBD1,TRBV5-6,TRBJ1-5,CASSLAGQGVQHF,TGTGCCAGCAGCTTGGCGGGACAGGGGGTCCAGCATTTT
many,TRBD1,TRBV9,TRBJ1-1,CASSATGQGLTFF,TGTGCCAGCAGCGCCACGGGACAGGGGTTGACTTTCTTT
many,TRBD2,TRBV7-9,TRBJ2-7,CASSSPGGRAYEQYF,TGTGCCAGCAGCTCCCCAGGAGGGAGGGCCTACGAGCAGTACTTC
many,TRBD1,TRBV10-3,TRBJ2-5,CATAPGQGLETQYF,TGTGCCACCGCCCCGGGACAGGGTTTGGAGACCCAGTACTTC
many,.,TRBV7-9,TRBJ1-4,CASSSPTRELNEKLFF,TGTGCCAGCAGCTCCCCTACGAGGGAACTTAATGAAAAACTGTTTTTT
many,.,TRBV10-3,TRBJ2-3,CATQALGPYGTDTQYF,TGTGCCACCCAGGCTCTCGGGCCATACGGGACAGATACGCAGTATTTT
once,.,TRBV28,TRBJ2-7,CAITRTDNLRIDF,TGTGCCATCACCCGGACTGATAACCTACGAATTGACTTC
many,TRBD1,TRBV24-1,TRBJ1-1,CATSSGGQGVNTEAFF,TGTGCCACCAGTTCCGGGGGCCAGGGGGTGAACACTGAAGCTTTCTTT
.,.,TRBV9,TRBJ1-5,CASSVEGGNQPQHF,TGTGCCAGCAGCGTAGAAGGGGGCAATCAGCCCCAGCATTTT
many,.,TRBV20-1,TRBJ1-2,CSATGLGYTF,TGCAGTGCCACAGGGCTTGGCTACACCTTC
.,TRBD2,TRBV19,TRBJ2-1,CASSLGGSGRRREEQFF,TGTGCCAGTAGCTTAGGAGGTAGCGGGAGAAGAAGGGAGGAGCAGTTCTTC
many,TRBD2,TRBV29-1,TRBJ2-3,CSVDGGIDTQYF,TGCAGCGTTGACGGGGGGATAGATACGCAGTATTTT
many,TRBD2,TRBV28,TRBJ2-1,CASSFEWLAENDEQFF,TGTGCCAGCAGTTTCGAGTGGCTAGCGGAGAATGATGAGCAGTTCTTC
few,TRBD2,TRBV27,TRBJ2-4,CASSLWAGGAGNDIQYF,TGTGCCAGCAGTTTATGGGCGGGAGGGGCCGGTAATGACATTCAGTACTTC
many,.,TRBV19,TRBJ1-1,CASSIVNSARGGPEAFF,TGTGCCAGTAGTATAGTAAACTCGGCGAGAGGGGGGCCTGAAGCTTTCTTT
many,.,TRBV10-3,TRBJ2-5,CAIRSDQETQYF,TGTGCCATCAGGTCAGACCAAGAGACCCAGTACTTC
few,.,TRBV11-2,TRBJ2-4,CASSLPGAKSIQYF,TGTGCCAGCAGCTTACCCGGCGCGAAGAGTATTCAGTACTTC
many,TRBD1,TRBV29-1,TRBJ2-7,CSVDSQGARQYF,TGCAGCGTTGATAGCCAGGGGGCTCGGCAGTACTTC
few,.,TRBV10-3,TRBJ2-3,CAIRRGGGGRTDTQYF,TGTGCCATCAGACGAGGGGGGGGAGGGCGCACAGATACGCAGTATTTT
many,.,TRBV28,TRBJ2-7,CASSLSPSYEQYF,TGTGCCAGCAGTTTGAGTCCTTCCTACGAGCAGTACTTC
.,TRBD2,TRBV6-1,TRBJ2-5,CASSGTSGQETQYF,TGTGCCAGCAGCGGGACTAGCGGCCAAGAGACCCAGTACTTC
many,.,TRBV2,TRBJ2-2,CASSSTGTGELFF,TGTGCCAGCAGCTCCACCGGCACCGGGGAGCTGTTTTTT
many,.,TRBV28,TRBJ2-2,CASRGGGIGTGELFF,TGTGCCAGCAGGGGGGGCGGGATCGGCACCGGGGAGCTGTTTTTT
many,.,TRBV28,TRBJ2-5,CASRGVGTQYF,TGTGCCTCCCGAGGGGTAGGGACCCAGTACTTC
many,.,TRBV6-2/TRBV6-3,TRBJ1-5,CASSTGHFSNQPQHF,TGTGCCAGCAGTACTGGACATTTTAGCAATCAGCCCCAGCATTTT
.,TRBD1,TRBV19,TRBJ1-2,CASTRGQAADYGYTF,TGTGCCAGTACCCGGGGACAGGCGGCTGACTATGGCTACACCTTC
.,.,TRBV12-3/TRBV12-4,TRBJ2-3,CASRANADTQYF,TGTGCCAGCAGGGCTAATGCAGATACGCAGTATTTT
.,TRBD2,TRBV20-1,TRBJ2-3,CSAPGLAGGGTDTQYF,TGCAGTGCCCCGGGACTAGCGGGAGGGGGCACAGATACGCAGTATTTT
few,TRBD2,TRBV29-1,TRBJ2-1,CSVEGGGSSGRMARAYNEQFF,TGCAGCGTTGAAGGGGGGGGGTCCAGCGGGAGAATGGCGCGGGCCTACAATGAGCAGTTCTTC
many,TRBD2,TRBV14,TRBJ2-7,CASSLWGLAGGNEQYF,TGTGCCAGCAGCCTGTGGGGACTAGCGGGAGGGAACGAGCAGTACTTC
many,TRBD2,TRBV3-1,TRBJ2-5,CASSPGTSRGQETQYF,TGTGCCAGCAGCCCCGGGACTAGCAGAGGCCAAGAGACCCAGTACTTC
few,.,TRBV20-1,TRBJ2-3,CSARTTGTQYF,TGCAGTGCCCGGACTACCGGGACGCAGTATTTT
.,.,TRBV19,TRBJ1-2,CASSRQAYGYTF,TGTGCCAGTAGTAGACAGGCCTATGGCTACACCTTC
many,.,TRBV11-2,TRBJ2-4,CASSSHQGATEAKNIQYF,TGTGCCAGCAGCTCTCATCAAGGGGCGACAGAGGCCAAAAACATTCAGTACTTC
few,.,TRBV19,TRBJ2-7,CASSIRGAMSGEQYF,TGTGCCAGTAGTATACGGGGAGCAATGAGTGGCGAGCAGTACTTC
few,TRBD2,TRBV28,TRBJ2-1,CASRRLASYNEQFF,TGTGCCAGCAGAAGACTAGCGTCCTACAATGAGCAGTTCTTC
many,.,TRBV30,TRBJ1-5,CAWSPGTSNQPQHF,TGTGCCTGGAGTCCCGGGACAAGCAATCAGCCCCAGCATTTT
many,.,TRBV12-5,TRBJ2-1,CASGLPPPGRSNEQFF,TGTGCTAGTGGTTTGCCGCCCCCGGGTCGAAGCAATGAGCAGTTCTTC